This TCR beta chain was sequenced during a study of CD8 T cells in Susac syndrome. Reverse transcription used roughly 0.5 to 1 ug RNA and random hexamers. Across 54 Vbeta and 13 Jbeta, TCR beta CDR3 was amplified with immunoSEQ multiplex PCR. TCRdb passed the immunoSEQ multiplex PCR reads through MiXCR, listing each CDR3 protein once. The data show some 190,000 distinct CDR3 sequences, 85% to 95% seen once. This clonotype showed up just once. The antigen is unknown. TCR beta was sequenced from blood CD8+ and CD4+ T cells. The individuals used as controls were healthy donors who had been matched for both age and sex. Overall study findings and caveats: The authors acknowledged that their TCR sequencing and HLA analysis involved a relatively small number of individuals.

The germline V gene encodes CDR1 MNHEY and CDR2 SMNVEV (reference sequence). This CDR3 contains 14 residues. V was pared by 8 bases and J by 1 base, with 12 bases between. This TCR derives from a human donor in good health. This sequence joins TRBV27 and TRBJ1-3, with D perhaps matching TRBD1 (5 bases). Sample: CD4+ T cells from PBMCs. CDR3 residues: CASGDPFSGNTIYF. The CDR3, as DNA: TGTGCCAGCGGGGACCCCTTTTCTGGAAACACCATATATTTT.